Below are 30 T cell receptor beta chains sequenced from a single sample in a study of cytomegalovirus exposure and HLA in healthy donors. Researchers ran the PCR with 60 Vbeta and 13 Jbeta primers. Sequencing was performed with immunoSEQ multiplex PCR; in TCRdb, only in-frame clones are kept and a portion is missing. This sample has 110,000 to 150,000 clones, with 55% to 80% found just once. The sample taken for sequencing was PBMCs. The receptors originated from a human donor in good health.

The chain recombines TRBV25-1 with TRBJ2-5; perhaps TRBD1 as D (5 bases). The CDR3 consists of 16 residues. CDR1 MGHDK and CDR2 SYGVNS come from the germline V gene. V gave up 1 base and J gave up 2 bases, with 14 bases separating them. CDR3 loop: CASSEWVRNRQETQYF. In nucleotides, the CDR3 is TGTGCCAGCAGTGAATGGGTTCGGAACAGGCAAGAGACCCAGTACTTC.

The rearrangement links TRBV14 to TRBJ1-6; no reliable D call. The CDR3 runs 15 residues. Germline CDR1 SGHDN, CDR2 FVKESK. V lost 0 bases and J lost 9, with 12 bases in between. The CDR3 protein is CASSQEYGGGSPLHF. In nucleotides, the CDR3 is TGTGCCAGCAGCCAAGAATACGGTGGTGGTTCACCCCTCCACTTT.

The chain links TRBV6-1 to TRBJ2-7; D perhaps matches TRBD1 (5 bases). Trimming left V 1 base short and J 1 base short, with 11 bases between. The CDR3 is 15 residues long. Germline V gene lookup returns CDR1 MNHNS and CDR2 SASEGT. The CDR3 is CASSEGRQPSYEQYF. The CDR3 DNA is TGTGCCAGCAGTGAAGGTAGACAGCCGTCCTACGAGCAGTACTTC.

This clone was seen more than once but under ten times. V usage is TRBV5-1 and J usage is TRBJ1-2, with 9 positions matching TRBD1. V dropped 6 bases and J dropped 6; count of bases not matched to a gene: 15. Germline V gene sequence: CDR1 SGHRS, CDR2 YFSETQ. The CDR3 runs 16 residues. Here the CDR3 DNA reads TGCGCCAGCACCACCATAGGAGGACAGGGGAGGGATGGCTACACCTTC. Residues: CASTTIGGQGRDGYTF.

On this clone itself: The same CDR3 is also encoded by other DNA sequences in this sample. The rearrangement links TRBV9 to TRBJ2-1; TRBD2 is a possible D gene (6 bases). CDR1 and CDR2 (germline): SGDLS, YYNGEE. V lost 4 bases, J lost 2 bases, and 13 bases lay in between. The CDR3 totals 15 residues. CDR3: CASSPRDFPYNEQFF. CDR3 bases: TGTGCCAGCAGCCCCAGGGACTTTCCCTACAATGAGCAGTTCTTC.

This chain uses TRBV7-2 with TRBJ2-2, with a tentative D call TRBD1 (6 bases). V lost 2 bases, J lost 8 bases, and 6 bases lay in between. The CDR3 is 12 residues long. The germline gives CDR1 SGHTA, CDR2 FQGNSA. The CDR3 DNA reads TGTGCCAGCAGCTTAAGGGGGGGGGAGCTGTTTTTT. As protein: CASSLRGGELFF. Drawing the rest from reference TRBV7-2 and TRBJ2-2, the complete variable domain is GAGVSQSPSNKVTEKGKDVELRCDPISGHTALYWYRQSLGQGLEFLIYFQGNSAPDKSGLPSDRFSAERTGGSVSTLTIQRTQQEDSAVYLCASSLRGGELFFGEGSRLTVL.

This chain links TRBV7-9 with TRBJ2-3, with 8 bases aligning to TRBD2. The CDR3 loop spans 16 amino acids. Germline loops: CDR1 SEHNR, CDR2 FQNEAQ (reference sequence). Trimming at V came to 7 bases and at J to 1 base, leaving 10 bases not matched to a gene. Written as DNA, the CDR3 is TGTGCCAGCATTCGAGGGGCGGGAGGCCGCACAGATACGCAGTATTTT. It translates to CASIRGAGGRTDTQYF.

This chain joins TRBV6-1 and TRBJ2-2; 8 bases are shared with TRBD2. From germline, CDR1 is MNHNS and CDR2 SASEGT. This CDR3 contains 14 residues. V was clipped by 2 bases and J by 7 bases; unmatched bases: 3. CDR3 nucleotide sequence: TGTGCCAGCAGTGAACGGGGGGGCGGCGGGGAGCTGTTTTTT. Its translation is CASSERGGGGELFF.

This chain links TRBV4-1 with TRBJ1-1, with 7 bases lining up with TRBD1. V shed 4 bases and J 9 bases; nucleotides not matched to a gene: 20. There are 17 residues in the CDR3. CDR1 MGHRA and CDR2 YSYEKL come from the germline V gene. The CDR3 DNA sequence: TGCGCCAGCAGCCTGATCCGGATGACTACAGGGGCAGAAAAAGCTTTCTTT. Translating gives CASSLIRMTTGAEKAFF.

The CDR3 here is CASSHGRDTQYF. CDR3 nucleotide sequence: TGTGCCAGCAGTCACGGGAGAGATACGCAGTATTTT. The gene calls are TRBV27 and TRBJ2-3; D is possibly TRBD2 (6 bases). Trimming cost V 5 bases and J 5 bases, with 8 bases left between them. The CDR3 consists of 12 residues. Germline loops: CDR1 MNHEY, CDR2 SMNVEV (reference sequence).

The chain has TRBV19 and TRBJ1-1; D uncertain. The CDR3 spans 13 residues. Trimming cost V 5 bases and J 1 base, with 8 bases left between them. Germline loops: CDR1 LNHDA, CDR2 SQIVND (reference sequence). CDR3 DNA sequence: TGTGCCAGTAGTGCCACCAGGAACACTGAAGCTTTCTTT. Protein: CASSATRNTEAFF.

The rearrangement uses TRBV5-4 and TRBJ1-4; 7 bases agree with TRBD1. CDR1 and CDR2 from the germline V gene are SGHNT and YYREEE (reference sequence). The CDR3 is 14 amino acids. After removal of 5 bases from V and 9 bases from J, the junction contained 10 bases not matched to a gene. CDR3 region: CASRSAGGSQKLFF. For the CDR3, the DNA is TGTGCCAGCAGATCAGCAGGGGGATCTCAAAAACTGTTTTTT.

The genes are TRBV7-9 and TRBJ2-1, with 10 bases identical to TRBD2. The length of the CDR3 is 14 residues. V trimming: 7 bases; J trimming: 4 bases; junction bases outside the gene matches: 4. Germline V gene sequence: CDR1 SEHNR, CDR2 FQNEAQ (reference sequence). The CDR3 DNA is TGTGCCAGCACCACGACTAGCGGGTACAATGAGCAGTTCTTC. Translated: CASTTTSGYNEQFF.

The chain has TRBV4-2 and TRBJ1-4; 10 bases match TRBD1. The germline CDR1 and CDR2 sequences are LGHNA and YNFKEQ. The CDR3 length is 14 residues. The ends lost 4 bases at V and 8 bases at J; junction bases unmatched: 4. The CDR3 reads CASSPGQGEEKLFF. CDR3 bases: TGTGCCAGCAGCCCCGGACAGGGGGAGGAAAAACTGTTTTTT.

V is TRBV2 and J is TRBJ2-7; 9 bases match TRBD2. V shed 5 bases, J shed 4 bases, and the junction held 0 bases outside the gene matches. The CDR3 is 12 residues long. Germline CDR1 and CDR2: SNHLY and FYNNEI. Here the CDR3 DNA reads TGTGCCAGCAGTACTAGCGGGTACGAGCAGTACTTC. Protein product: CASSTSGYEQYF. Looking up the rest from reference TRBV2 and TRBJ2-7 gives the full variable domain: EPEVTQTPSHQVTQMGQEVILRCVPISNHLYFYWYRQILGQKVEFLVSFYNNEISEKSEIFDDQFSVERPDGSNFTLKIRSTKLEDSAMYFCASSTSGYEQYFGPGTRLTVT.

This chain's CDR3 is CASSKVSAYEQYF. In nucleotides, the CDR3 is TGTGCCAGCAGTAAAGTCAGTGCCTACGAGCAGTACTTC. The genes are TRBV5-5 and TRBJ2-7; D is unclear. Germline V gene sequence: CDR1 SGHKS, CDR2 YYEKEE (reference sequence). CDR3 size: 13 residues. Between the trimmed V and J ends, which lost 5 bases and 2 bases, there was a span of 11 bases.

The rearrangement uses TRBV6-1 and TRBJ2-1; TRBD2 is a possible D gene (5 bases). The CDR3 is made up of 13 amino acids. CDR1 is MNHNS and CDR2 is SASEGT in the germline V gene. V lost 8 bases, J lost 9 bases, and 17 bases lay in between. The DNA for the CDR3 is TGTGCCAGCCTAGTGCGGGCTTCGGCTGAGCAGTTCTTC. This codes for CASLVRASAEQFF.

This sequence joins TRBV9 and TRBJ1-5; TRBD1 matches at 7 bases. Germline lookup yields CDR1 SGDLS and CDR2 YYNGEE. Losses at the gene ends were 0 bases for V and 2 bases for J; bases not matched to a gene: 2. The CDR3 is 15 residues long. The CDR3 is CASSVGGGRNQPQHF. The CDR3 DNA is TGTGCCAGCAGCGTAGGAGGGGGCCGCAATCAGCCCCAGCATTTT.

This chain connects TRBV18 to TRBJ2-7; TRBD1 aligns across 7 bases. After removal of 3 bases from V and 2 bases from J, the junction contained 10 bases not matched to a gene. Germline V gives CDR1 KGHSH, CDR2 LQKENI. This CDR3 is 16 amino acids long. In DNA, the CDR3 is TGTGCCAGCTCACCGGGGACAGCAAAACCACCCTACGAGCAGTACTTC. Translating it yields CASSPGTAKPPYEQYF. The full variable domain, completed using reference TRBV18 and TRBJ2-7, is NAGVMQNPRHLVRRRGQEARLRCSPMKGHSHVYWYRQLPEEGLKFMVYLQKENIIDESGMPKERFSAEFPKEGPSILRIQQVVRGDSAAYFCASSPGTAKPPYEQYFGPGTRLTVT.

In this sample, this clone turned up a few times. The chain recombines TRBV13 with TRBJ1-2, with 8 bases identical to TRBD1. Per germline, CDR1 PRHDT and CDR2 FYEKMQ (reference sequence). V trimming: 5 bases; J trimming: 0 bases; junction bases outside the gene matches: 5. This CDR3 has 15 amino acids. The CDR3 loop reads CASSHGTGANYGYTF. The CDR3 DNA follows: TGTGCCAGCAGCCACGGGACAGGCGCTAACTATGGCTACACCTTC.

The rearrangement joins TRBV5-1 to TRBJ2-3, with 9 bases aligning to TRBD2. Germline V lookup: CDR1 SGHRS, CDR2 YFSETQ. Losses at the gene ends were 4 bases for V and 5 bases for J; bases not matched to a gene: 8. The CDR3 has 15 residues. CDR3 coding DNA: TGCGCCAGCAGCCCGACGCGGGGGGGCAGAGATACGCAGTATTTT. It specifies CASSPTRGGRDTQYF.

There are a few counts of this clone. This chain connects TRBV27 to TRBJ1-2; 9 bases map to TRBD1. This CDR3 spans 14 amino acids. Germline V CDR1 and CDR2: MNHEY, SMNVEV (reference sequence). The J segment lost 6 bases and the V segment lost 2 bases, leaving 4 bases of the junction unmatched. CDR3 residues: CASSLGTGRHGYTF. Here the CDR3 DNA reads TGTGCCAGCAGTTTAGGGACAGGGAGACATGGCTACACCTTC.

This clone was detected once. The chain combines TRBV19 with TRBJ2-1; TRBD2 aligns across 9 bases. Germline loops: CDR1 LNHDA, CDR2 SQIVND (reference sequence). The CDR3 is made up of 20 amino acids. Trimming took 11 bases from V and 8 from J; bases not matched to a gene: 31. Here the CDR3 DNA reads TGTGCCTCAGATCCCTCCCTCGTTATCGCGCAGCGGGAGGTTTGCGATGAGCAGTTCTTC. It yields the protein CASDPSLVIAQREVCDEQFF.

This sequence joins TRBV7-9 and TRBJ2-1; D perhaps matches TRBD2 (7 bases). The length of the CDR3 is 19 residues. Germline assignment: CDR1 SEHNR and CDR2 FQNEAQ (reference sequence). Trimming took off 4 bases at V and 4 bases at J, with 26 bases between the two ends. The CDR3 spells CASSSPGEAGAQNYNEQFF. Here the CDR3 DNA reads TGTGCCAGCAGCTCCCCCGGGGAGGCGGGGGCCCAGAATTACAATGAGCAGTTCTTC.

This chain connects TRBV7-4 to TRBJ1-3, with D unresolved. The germline gives CDR1 SGHVT, CDR2 SQSDAQ. This CDR3 region has 14 residues. The V and J ends lost 4 bases and 0 bases respectively, with 7 bases between them. The CDR3 is CASSSAVSGNTIYF. CDR3 nucleotides: TGTGCCAGCAGCTCCGCGGTCTCTGGAAACACCATATATTTT.

A single count supports this clone. The chain recombines TRBV11-3 with TRBJ1-2, with D hard to call. The V end was cut by 1 base, the J end by 2 bases, with 5 bases between. This CDR3 has 13 amino acids. Germline loops: CDR1 SGHNT, CDR2 YENEEA. The CDR3 bases are TGTGCCAGCAGCTTAGCGGGGAACTATGGCTACACCTTC. As protein: CASSLAGNYGYTF.

The chain's CDR3 is CASSPGLSNTGELFF. Here the CDR3 DNA reads TGTGCCAGCAGCCCGGGACTATCTAACACCGGGGAGCTGTTTTTT. The chain recombines TRBV7-2 with TRBJ2-2, with TRBD2 matching 7 bases. This CDR3 comprises 15 residues. Germline V CDR1 and CDR2: SGHTA, FQGNSA. The V segment lost 5 bases and the J segment 2 bases; nucleotides outside the gene matches: 5. The variable domain in full, with the rest retrieved from reference TRBV7-2 and TRBJ2-2, is GAGVSQSPSNKVTEKGKDVELRCDPISGHTALYWYRQSLGQGLEFLIYFQGNSAPDKSGLPSDRFSAERTGGSVSTLTIQRTQQEDSAVYLCASSPGLSNTGELFFGEGSRLTVL.

V usage is TRBV6-6 and J usage is TRBJ2-4; TRBD1 matches 8 bases. The ends lost 6 bases at V and 3 bases at J; junction bases unmatched: 10. The CDR3 loop spans 16 amino acids. CDR1 and CDR2 (germline): MNHNY, SVGAGI (reference sequence). The DNA for the CDR3 is TGTGCCAGCAGACCGGGCCAGGGGGCGGTCAAAAACATTCAGTACTTC. Protein sequence: CASRPGQGAVKNIQYF.

The chain joins TRBV5-5 to TRBJ1-1; 7 bases are a match to TRBD1. This CDR3 spans 13 amino acids. CDR1 and CDR2 from the germline V gene are SGHKS and YYEKEE (reference sequence). V dropped 2 bases and J dropped 2; count of bases not matched to a gene: 0. CDR3: CASSLGGNTEAFF. The DNA of the CDR3 is TGTGCCAGCAGCTTAGGGGGCAACACTGAAGCTTTCTTT.

This clone was detected a few times. The chain uses TRBV6-6 and TRBJ1-5, with 8 bases aligning to TRBD1. The germline gives CDR1 MNHNY, CDR2 SVGAGI (reference sequence). This CDR3 spans 13 amino acids. V lost 7 bases and J lost 7; bases outside the gene matches: 6. CDR3 sequence: CASTDRVEQPQHF. CDR3 in DNA: TGTGCCAGCACGGACAGGGTGGAGCAGCCCCAGCATTTT.